Presented here are 22 T cell receptor beta chains from one specimen sequenced in a study of naive and memory T cell subsets. The library had UMIs added by 3' ligation of an oligonucleotide to TCR cDNA. Ligated cDNA underwent four rounds of PCR with nested alpha and beta constant region primers and SP2. Each CDR3 protein is one row after TCRdb ran MiXCR on the 5' RACE reads. The sample consists of about 60,000 distinct CDR3 sequences, less than 10% of them appearing once. Every receptor here comes from a female donor in good health.

V and J are TRBV3-1 and TRBJ1-2; D perhaps matches TRBD1 (6 bases). The V end was cut by 0 bases, the J end by 10 bases, with 9 bases between. This CDR3 contains 12 residues. Germline CDR1 and CDR2: LGHDT and YNNKEL (reference sequence). CDR3 DNA: TGTGCCAGCAGCCAAGATAGGGGGATCTACACCTTC. Translation: CASSQDRGIYTF.

This clonotype has a count of ten or more. This chain uses TRBV18 with TRBJ1-2; a weak D match, TRBD1 (5 bases). CDR1 is KGHSH and CDR2 is LQKENI in the germline V gene. Trimming removed 0 bases at V and 3 bases at J, with 11 bases between. CDR3 size: 15 residues. The CDR3 spells CASSPPGQGDYGYTF. CDR3 bases: TGTGCCAGCTCACCACCCGGGCAGGGCGACTATGGCTACACCTTC.

The chain recombines TRBV19 with TRBJ2-7; TRBD1 matches at 9 bases. V gave up 3 bases and J gave up 4 bases; unmatched junction bases: 4. There are 14 residues in the CDR3. Germline V gene lookup returns CDR1 LNHDA and CDR2 SQIVND (reference sequence). CDR3 DNA sequence: TGTGCCAGTAGTATGGACAGGGGAAATTACGAGCAGTACTTC. Translated: CASSMDRGNYEQYF.

This clonotype was counted only a few times. V is TRBV19 and J is TRBJ2-6, with TRBD1 matching 7 bases. The junction had 11 bases not matched to a gene; V was cut back by 3 bases and J by 3 bases. The V gene's germline CDR1 is LNHDA and CDR2 SQIVND (reference sequence). The CDR3 is 18 amino acids. The CDR3 region is CASSITHVDRVGANVLTF. The CDR3 nucleotides are TGTGCCAGTAGTATTACCCACGTTGACAGGGTTGGGGCCAACGTCCTGACTTTC.

The table lists this clonotype with many counts. The gene calls are TRBV7-2 and TRBJ1-2; no clear D gene. The CDR3 runs to 14 residues. The germline CDR1 and CDR2 sequences are SGHTA and FQGNSA. V was trimmed by 3 bases and J by 4 bases, leaving 12 bases between them. The CDR3 DNA follows: TGTGCCAGCAGCTTCCCCCTTGGGTTCTATGGCTACACCTTC. It translates to CASSFPLGFYGYTF. The entire variable domain, with the rest obtained from reference TRBV7-2 and TRBJ1-2, is as follows: GAGVSQSPSNKVTEKGKDVELRCDPISGHTALYWYRQSLGQGLEFLIYFQGNSAPDKSGLPSDRFSAERTGGSVSTLTIQRTQQEDSAVYLCASSFPLGFYGYTFGSGTRLTVV.

This clonotype was recorded a few times. The chain links TRBV7-2 to TRBJ1-4; 8 bases are shared with TRBD1. This CDR3 is built from 15 residues. J was trimmed by 8 bases and V by 6 bases; bases with no gene match: 11. CDR1 SGHTA and CDR2 FQGNSA come from the germline V gene. Here the CDR3 DNA reads TGTGCCAGCAGTACCCAGGGGGCGGGTAACGAAAAACTGTTTTTT. Protein: CASSTQGAGNEKLFF.

In this sample, this clonotype turned up many times. The V gene is TRBV4-2, the J gene TRBJ1-5, with 12 positions matching TRBD1. V gave up 3 bases and J gave up 0 bases; unmatched junction bases: 12. The germline gives CDR1 LGHNA, CDR2 YNFKEQ. The CDR3 is 20 amino acids. The DNA for the CDR3 is TGTGCCAGCAGCCAGTACCTCGGGACAGGGGGCGGTGATAGCAATCAGCCCCAGCATTTT. As protein: CASSQYLGTGGGDSNQPQHF.

J is TRBJ2-1 and V is TRBV7-3; 10 nucleotides line up with TRBD2. From germline, CDR1 is SGHTA and CDR2 FQGTGA. CDR3 length: 16 residues. The V and J ends lost 0 bases and 9 bases, in that order; junction bases with no gene match: 8. This chain's CDR3 is CASSLTAGGPEGEQFF. The DNA for the CDR3 is TGTGCCAGCAGCTTAACAGCGGGGGGGCCCGAGGGTGAGCAGTTCTTC. Variable domain in full (rest from reference TRBV7-3 and TRBJ2-1): GAGVSQTPSNKVTEKGKYVELRCDPISGHTALYWYRQSLGQGPEFLIYFQGTGAADDSGLPNDRFFAVRPEGSVSTLKIQRTERGDSAVYLCASSLTAGGPEGEQFFGPGTRLTVL.

A few counts support this clonotype. The J gene is TRBJ2-3, the V gene TRBV29-1; 11 bases are a match to TRBD2. CDR1 and CDR2 from the germline V gene are SQVTM and ANQGSEA. The CDR3 consists of 15 residues. J gave up 3 bases and V 2 bases, and 4 bases lay outside the gene matches. CDR3 in amino acids: CSVEKLAGGTDTQYF. The CDR3 nucleotides are TGCAGCGTTGAAAAATTAGCGGGGGGGACAGATACGCAGTATTTT.

Only a few counts were recorded for this clonotype. This chain links TRBV29-1 with TRBJ2-5; D not resolved. Trimming cost V 0 bases and J 0 bases, with 5 bases left between them. Germline V gives CDR1 SQVTM, CDR2 ANQGSEA. CDR3 size: 13 residues. This CDR3 reads CSVEEQNQETQYF. Written as DNA, the CDR3 is TGCAGCGTTGAAGAACAGAACCAAGAGACCCAGTACTTC.

This clonotype was observed at least ten times. The V and J genes are TRBV19 and TRBJ1-5, with D perhaps TRBD1 (6 bases). V was clipped by 7 bases and J by 0 bases, with 13 bases between them. There are 15 residues in the CDR3. Germline V gene sequence: CDR1 LNHDA, CDR2 SQIVND (reference sequence). This chain's CDR3 is CASTRGDSSNQPQHF. CDR3 in DNA: TGTGCCAGTACGAGGGGGGACTCTAGCAATCAGCCCCAGCATTTT.

This clonotype was seen ten or more times. The chain carries TRBV4-1 and TRBJ1-1; no clear D gene. V was trimmed by 0 bases and J by 1 base, leaving 9 bases between them. The CDR3 runs 15 residues. Germline V gene data show CDR1 as MGHRA and CDR2 as YSYEKL. The CDR3 DNA reads as TGCGCCAGCAGCCAAGAAGGTCTCCCGAACACTGAAGCTTTCTTT. This sequence encodes CASSQEGLPNTEAFF.

This clonotype was seen at least ten times. The CDR3 DNA is TGTGCCAGCAGCGAGACAGGTTCCTCCCTCACTGAAGCTTTCTTT. Protein product: CASSETGSSLTEAFF. The V call is TRBV2, the J call TRBJ1-1; D is perhaps TRBD1 (6 bases). Germline CDR1 is SNHLY and CDR2 is FYNNEI. V shed 6 bases and J shed 4 bases, with 18 bases lying between them. The CDR3 loop spans 15 amino acids.

This rearrangement joins TRBV20-1 to TRBJ2-4; D is ambiguous. This CDR3 has 11 amino acids. V was clipped by 2 bases and J by 5 bases, with 4 bases between them. Germline V gene data show CDR1 as DFQATT and CDR2 as SNEGSKA (reference sequence). CDR3 coding DNA: TGCAGTGCTAGAAGCCAAAACATTCAGTACTTC. This codes for CSARSQNIQYF.

This clonotype appeared a few times. The chain employs TRBV10-3 and TRBJ2-1, with 11 bases fitting TRBD2. This CDR3 spans 15 amino acids. Unmatched junction bases numbered 5, after V lost 5 bases and J lost 5 bases. Germline CDR1 and CDR2: ENHRY and SYGVKD. In DNA, the CDR3 is TGTGCCATCAGTAAGGGACTAGCGGAGCACAATGAGCAGTTCTTC. It codes for CAISKGLAEHNEQFF.

The V and J genes are TRBV10-3 and TRBJ1-1; 7 nucleotides align to TRBD1. Germline trimming cut 4 bases from V and 6 bases from J; bases unmatched to any gene: 5. This CDR3 region has 13 residues. The germline gives CDR1 ENHRY, CDR2 SYGVKD. CDR3 in amino acids: CAISGLQGSEAFF. CDR3 bases: TGTGCCATCAGTGGCTTACAGGGGTCTGAAGCTTTCTTT.

This clonotype was detected ten times or more. The chain has TRBV28 and TRBJ2-7; 8 nucleotides match TRBD1. J gave up 0 bases and V 0 bases, and 1 base lay outside the gene matches. The CDR3 extends over 15 amino acids. From germline, CDR1 is MDHEN and CDR2 SYDVKM. As DNA, the CDR3 is TGTGCCAGCAGTTTATGGGGACAGGACTCCTACGAGCAGTACTTC. The encoded protein is CASSLWGQDSYEQYF. Complete variable domain (other parts from reference TRBV28 and TRBJ2-7): DVKVTQSSRYLVKRTGEKVFLECVQDMDHENMFWYRQDPGLGLRLIYFSYDVKMKEKGDIPEGYSVSREKKERFSLILESASTNQTSMYLCASSLWGQDSYEQYFGPGTRLTVT.

This clonotype turned up a few times. The chain has TRBV10-3 and TRBJ2-7, with TRBD2 identical over 10 bases. The J segment lost 5 bases and the V segment lost 5 bases, leaving 6 bases of the junction unmatched. Per germline, CDR1 ENHRY and CDR2 SYGVKD. This CDR3 has 14 amino acids. The chain's CDR3 is CAISRSGGDDEQYF. CDR3 nucleotide sequence: TGTGCCATCAGTCGAAGCGGGGGGGACGACGAGCAGTACTTC.

This clonotype has only a few counts. This rearrangement joins TRBV2 to TRBJ2-5; no definite D call. The CDR3 is 15 amino acids. Trimming pared 5 bases from V and 1 base from J, leaving 14 bases between. CDR1 is SNHLY, CDR2 FYNNEI, per germline. The CDR3 spells CASSSQPVVQETQYF. CDR3 in DNA: TGTGCCAGCAGTTCCCAGCCAGTAGTCCAAGAGACCCAGTACTTC.

This clonotype was counted between two and nine times. As DNA, the CDR3 is TGTGCCAGCAGCGACAGTAATTCACCCCTCCACTTT. Protein product: CASSDSNSPLHF. The chain is built from TRBV12-3 or TRBV12-4 and TRBJ1-6; D might be TRBD1 (5 bases). The CDR3 spans 12 residues. Trimming left V 6 bases short and J 6 bases short, with 6 bases between.

This clonotype showed up many times. At one end, the junction sequence differs from germline, possibly due to a read error. This rearrangement joins TRBV7-7 to TRBJ1-5, with TRBD1 matching 10 bases. There are 13 residues in the CDR3. Per the germline V gene, CDR1 is SSHAT and CDR2 is FNYEAQ (reference sequence). The CDR3 coding sequence is TGTGCTAGCAGCTCGGGACAGGGGAAGCCCCAGCATTTT. Protein: CASSSGQGKPQHF.

In its sample, this clonotype was seen many times. This rearrangement joins TRBV20-1 to TRBJ1-1; D gene ambiguous. This CDR3 has 13 amino acids. Trimming stripped 6 bases from V and 0 bases from J, with 11 bases between. Germline V gene lookup returns CDR1 DFQATT and CDR2 SNEGSKA (reference sequence). CDR3 bases: TGCAGTGCCGCTCGAGGGATGAACACTGAAGCTTTCTTT. Its translation is CSAARGMNTEAFF.